This TCR beta chain was sequenced during a study of OX40 agonist ivuxolimab in advanced cancers. Overall study context: Recorded diagnoses for dose-escalation patients were hepatocellular carcinoma, melanoma, renal cell or head and neck cancer. One patient with hepatocellular carcinoma and two with cutaneous melanoma, three in all, had partial responses. Therapy given before enrollment (anti-PD-1, anti-PD-L1 or anti-CTLA-4) was allowed, and around 44% had some. Overall study results and limits: Researchers report that CD8+ T cells had, on average, more expanded clones than CD4+.

The repertoire was sequenced with immunoSEQ multiplex PCR; TCRdb's copy has only in-frame clones and lacks some. The sample shows about 20,000 clones, 75% to 90% of them seen only once. The CDR3 consists of 12 residues. Per germline, CDR1 MNHNS and CDR2 SASEGT. V was clipped by 4 bases and J by 5 bases, with 8 bases between them. About this clone: What it binds is unknown.

This rearrangement joins TRBV6-1 to TRBJ2-5; D remains unclear. The receptor comes from an adult with an advanced solid tumor such as melanoma, head and neck, liver or kidney cancer. Material: CD4+ or CD8+ T cells sorted from blood, obtained in a trial of the OX40 agonist ivuxolimab. CDR3 DNA: TGTGCCAGCAGTGGGATTGGGGAGACCCAGTACTTC. Its translation: CASSGIGETQYF.